These T cell receptor beta chains were read from a single sample in a study of shared clonotypes between healthy human individuals. Data came from immunoSEQ multiplex PCR; TCRdb stores just in-frame clones and leaves some out. The data hold approximately 530,000 clones, with about 96% observed a single time. Material: naive CD4+ T cells sorted from blood. The receptor source for this set is a woman aged 25-40 years in good health. CDR3s include the opening cysteine and the closing phenylalanine or tryptophan. The D gene is left open where the match is weak. Size is omitted from some rows. Given values are once, few, many or a class for expanded clones.

d_gene	j_gene	len	v_gene	abundance	CDR3nt	CDR3aa
-	TRBJ1-3	14	TRBV6-6	once	TGTGCCAGCAGTTACGCAAACTCTGGAAACACCATATATTTT	CASSYANSGNTIYF
TRBD2	TRBJ2-1	13	TRBV29-1	-	TGCAGCGTTCAGCGGGAGGCCTACAATGAGCAGTTCTTC	CSVQREAYNEQFF
TRBD1	TRBJ1-2	14	TRBV19	-	TGTGCCAGCAGCCCAGGGGGCAATACCTATGGCTACACCTTC	CASSPGGNTYGYTF
TRBD1	TRBJ2-6	19	TRBV5-6	-	TGTGCCAGCAGCTTGTTAGCGGGACAGGGGGCGTACGGGGCCAACGTCCTGACTTTC	CASSLLAGQGAYGANVLTF
TRBD1	TRBJ2-7	15	TRBV5-1	-	TGCGCCAGCAGCTTGGCCGCGGGACAGGCCTACGAGCAGTACTTC	CASSLAAGQAYEQYF
-	TRBJ2-5	13	TRBV28	-	TGTGCCAGCAGGAGACCGGGAGTAGGTGAGCAGTACTTC	CASRRPGVGEQYF
TRBD1	TRBJ2-1	14	TRBV5-1	-	TGCGCCAGCAGCCAAGACAGGGGCTACAATGAGCAGTTCTTC	CASSQDRGYNEQFF
TRBD2	TRBJ2-3	15	TRBV6-5	once	TGTGCCAGCAGCCTAACCGGGGGAGGGACAGATACGCAGTATTTT	CASSLTGGGTDTQYF
-	TRBJ2-1	15	TRBV7-9	-	TGTGCCAGTATTACAGGGAGCGGAACTTACAATGAGCAGTTCTTC	CASITGSGTYNEQFF
-	TRBJ2-7	12	TRBV6-6	-	TGTGCCAGCACCTCGGGGGCTGGGGAGCAGTACTTC	CASTSGAGEQYF
TRBD1	TRBJ1-6	14	TRBV4-2	-	TGTGCCAGCAGCCGGACAGGCTATAATTCACCCCTCCACTTT	CASSRTGYNSPLHF
-	TRBJ2-7	13	TRBV30	-	TGTGCCTGGAGTCCCACACCCAGGGATGGAGGAGCATTC	CAWSPTPRDGGAF
-	TRBJ1-5	12	TRBV6-1	-	TGTGCCAGCAGACTTAGCAATCAGCCCCAGCATTTT	CASRLSNQPQHF
-	TRBJ2-2	14	TRBV29-1	-	TGCAGCGTCGTCGAAGCGGTGAACACCGGGGAGCTGTTTTTT	CSVVEAVNTGELFF
-	TRBJ2-7	15	TRBV25-1	-	TGTGCCAGCAGTGGAGGGGAGGATTCCTCCTACGAGCAGTACTTC	CASSGGEDSSYEQYF
TRBD1	TRBJ1-2	14	TRBV6-5	-	TGTGCCAGCAGTTACGACAGGGAAGGCTATGGCTACACCTTC	CASSYDREGYGYTF
-	TRBJ2-3	12	TRBV2	-	TGTGCCAGCAGTGTGTCTATTGATACGCAGTATTTT	CASSVSIDTQYF
TRBD1	TRBJ2-1	16	TRBV10-1	-	TGCGCCAGCAGTGCCCCGGACAGGGGGCTTGGTGGTGAGCAGTTCTTC	CASSAPDRGLGGEQFF